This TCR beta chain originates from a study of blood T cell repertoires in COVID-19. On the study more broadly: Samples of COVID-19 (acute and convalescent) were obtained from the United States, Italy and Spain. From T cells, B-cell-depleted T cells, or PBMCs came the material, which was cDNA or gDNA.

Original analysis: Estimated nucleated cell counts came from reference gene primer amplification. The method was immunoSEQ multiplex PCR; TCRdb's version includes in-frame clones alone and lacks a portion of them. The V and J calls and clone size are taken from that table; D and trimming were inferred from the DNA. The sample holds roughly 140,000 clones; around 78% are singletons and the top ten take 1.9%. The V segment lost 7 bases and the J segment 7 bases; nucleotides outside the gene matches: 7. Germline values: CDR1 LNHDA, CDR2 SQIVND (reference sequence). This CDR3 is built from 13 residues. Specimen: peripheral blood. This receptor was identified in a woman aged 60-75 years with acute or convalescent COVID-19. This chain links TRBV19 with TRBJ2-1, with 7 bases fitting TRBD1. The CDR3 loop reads CASTARGWNEQFF. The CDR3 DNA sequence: TGTGCCAGTACCGCCAGGGGGTGGAATGAGCAGTTCTTC.